Below are 26 T cell receptor beta chains sequenced from a single sample in a study of OX40 agonist ivuxolimab in advanced cancers. Sequencing used immunoSEQ multiplex PCR; TCRdb keeps in-frame clones, though not all of them. The table has tens of thousands of clones, around 82% seen once. The starting material was CD4+ or CD8+ T cells sorted from blood, obtained in a trial of the OX40 agonist ivuxolimab. These receptors were obtained from an adult with an advanced solid tumor such as melanoma, head and neck, liver or kidney cancer.

The chain uses TRBV19 and TRBJ1-3; D remains ambiguous. V was shortened by 9 bases and J by 0 bases, with 12 bases between the two germline ends. From germline, CDR1 is LNHDA and CDR2 SQIVND (reference sequence). The CDR3 extends over 14 amino acids. This chain's CDR3 is CASLRWSSGNTIYF. In DNA form, the CDR3 reads TGTGCCAGCCTACGGTGGAGCTCTGGAAACACCATATATTTT. The full variable domain, with the rest looked up from reference TRBV19 and TRBJ1-3, is DGGITQSPKYLFRKEGQNVTLSCEQNLNHDAMYWYRQDPGQGLRLIYYSQIVNDFQKGDIAEGYSVSREKKESFPLTVTSAQKNPTAFYLCASLRWSSGNTIYFGEGSWLTVV.

This sequence joins TRBV29-1 and TRBJ2-1; possibly TRBD2 for D (5 bases). V was cut by 2 bases and J by 0 bases, with 14 bases left in between. The CDR3 extends over 16 amino acids. CDR1 is SQVTM, CDR2 ANQGSEA, per germline. The DNA for the CDR3 is TGCAGCGTTGAAACGGGAACGGCGAGCTCCTACAATGAGCAGTTCTTC. Its translation is CSVETGTASSYNEQFF.

This clone was recorded many times. CDR3 coding DNA: TGTGCCAGCAGTGAAGCGCAGGGTTTCAGCAATCAGCCCCAGCATTTT. Translation gives CASSEAQGFSNQPQHF. The chain has TRBV2 and TRBJ1-5; perhaps TRBD1 as D (5 bases). The V end was cut by 0 bases, the J end by 1 base, with 10 bases between. The CDR3 runs 16 residues. Germline CDR1 and CDR2: SNHLY and FYNNEI.

V is TRBV5-1 and J is TRBJ2-2, with D uncertain. Germline V gene lookup returns CDR1 SGHRS and CDR2 YFSETQ. CDR3 length equals 13 residues. Trimming stripped 5 bases from V and 7 bases from J, with 12 bases between. CDR3 amino acids: CASSNPQFGELFF. DNA of the CDR3: TGCGCCAGCAGTAATCCCCAATTCGGGGAGCTGTTTTTT.

The chain links TRBV29-1 to TRBJ2-3, with D possibly matching TRBD2 (7 bases). Germline CDR1 SQVTM, CDR2 ANQGSEA. The CDR3 extends over 16 amino acids. Deletions cut 6 bases from V and 0 bases from J, with 19 bases between. CDR3 protein: CSVRGGRGNSTDTQYF. CDR3 bases: TGCAGCGTCCGAGGGGGGCGGGGGAACAGCACAGATACGCAGTATTTT.

This chain connects TRBV7-8 to TRBJ2-3; D gene unclear. The CDR3 runs to 14 residues. Germline CDR1 reads SGHVS; CDR2 reads FQNEAQ. Deletions cut 1 base from V and 2 bases from J, with 7 bases between. CDR3 DNA sequence: TGTGCCAGCAGCTTAGATTTCATCACAGATACGCAGTATTTT. This sequence encodes CASSLDFITDTQYF.

V gene TRBV5-6 combines with J gene TRBJ2-5; maybe TRBD1 (6 bases). With 4 bases removed from V and 4 bases from J, the gap between germline ends came to 17 bases. The CDR3 is 15 residues long. CDR1 is SGHDT, CDR2 YYEEEE, per germline. The CDR3 nucleotides are TGTGCCAGCAGCCTAGGGCCCAAAGGGGGAGAGACCCAGTACTTC. It yields the protein CASSLGPKGGETQYF.

The rearrangement joins TRBV10-3 to TRBJ2-2; 7 nucleotides agree with TRBD1. V lost 8 bases to trimming and J lost 4 bases; unmatched junction nucleotides: 10. The CDR3 has 15 residues. The V gene's germline CDR1 is ENHRY and CDR2 SYGVKD. CDR3 region: CAIGRGQDPTGELFF. The CDR3 DNA sequence: TGTGCCATCGGGAGAGGACAGGATCCCACCGGGGAGCTGTTTTTT.

V and J are TRBV6-5 and TRBJ2-1, with D possibly TRBD2 on 7 matching bases. The V and J ends lost 2 bases and 5 bases respectively, with 13 bases between them. Germline lookup yields CDR1 MNHEY and CDR2 SVGAGI. The CDR3 has 15 residues. CDR3: CASSYDRGADNEQFF. CDR3 sequence (DNA): TGTGCCAGCAGTTACGATCGGGGGGCCGACAATGAGCAGTTCTTC.

This chain joins TRBV7-9 and TRBJ2-4; 9 bases are shared with TRBD1. Germline CDR1 reads SEHNR; CDR2 reads FQNEAQ (reference sequence). This CDR3 is built from 17 residues. V trimming: 1 base; J trimming: 3 bases; junction bases outside the gene matches: 7. As DNA, the CDR3 is TGTGCCAGCAGCTTAGGTAGGGGACAGGGTATCAAAAACATTCAGTACTTC. Amino acids: CASSLGRGQGIKNIQYF.

The rearrangement uses TRBV7-8 and TRBJ2-3; 7 bases align to TRBD1. The CDR3 is 13 amino acids. Germline values: CDR1 SGHVS, CDR2 FQNEAQ. V lost 10 bases to trimming and J lost 2 bases; unmatched junction nucleotides: 6. In DNA form, the CDR3 reads TGTGCCACGATACAGGGGCTCACAGATACGCAGTATTTT. It specifies CATIQGLTDTQYF. The full variable domain, with the rest looked up from reference TRBV7-8 and TRBJ2-3, is GAGVSQSPRYKVAKRGQDVALRCDPISGHVSLFWYQQALGQGPEFLTYFQNEAQLDKSGLPSDRFFAERPEGSVSTLKIQRTQQEDSAVYLCATIQGLTDTQYFGPGTRLTVL.

This clone was seen a few times. The genes are TRBV18 and TRBJ1-2, with TRBD1 matching 7 bases. Trimming took 5 bases from V and 2 from J; bases not matched to a gene: 5. The germline CDR1 and CDR2 sequences are KGHSH and LQKENI. The CDR3 has 14 amino acids. CDR3: CASSTTGQNYGYTF. The CDR3 coding sequence is TGTGCCAGCTCAACCACGGGACAGAACTATGGCTACACCTTC. The whole variable domain, filled in from reference TRBV18 and TRBJ1-2, reads NAGVMQNPRHLVRRRGQEARLRCSPMKGHSHVYWYRQLPEEGLKFMVYLQKENIIDESGMPKERFSAEFPKEGPSILRIQQVVRGDSAAYFCASSTTGQNYGYTFGSGTRLTVV.

J is TRBJ2-1 and V is TRBV7-2; tentatively, D is TRBD1 or TRBD2 (5 bases each). The V gene's germline CDR1 is SGHTA and CDR2 FQGNSA. CDR3 size: 13 residues. V lost 5 bases and J 14 bases, leaving 19 bases between the germline ends. CDR3 nucleotides: TGTGCCAGCAGCCCGGGTCCGGGACGGTTTAAGTTCTTC. It specifies CASSPGPGRFKFF.

The chain is built from TRBV6-6 and TRBJ2-7; D not certain. The CDR3 loop spans 13 amino acids. Germline-derived CDR1 and CDR2 are MNHNY and SVGAGI (reference sequence). The germline V and J ends were trimmed by 7 bases and 2 bases, with 12 bases remaining between them. This CDR3 is CASKSTSAYEQYF. The DNA for the CDR3 is TGTGCCAGCAAAAGTACAAGCGCCTACGAGCAGTACTTC.

V usage is TRBV7-2 and J usage is TRBJ1-6; weak D call: TRBD1 (6 bases). Germline CDR1 is SGHTA and CDR2 is FQGNSA. The CDR3 contains 18 residues. V lost 4 bases, J lost 0 bases, and 16 bases lay in between. The CDR3 is CASSSTGGRVSYNSPLHF. As DNA, the CDR3 is TGTGCCAGCAGCTCCACGGGGGGGCGCGTCTCCTATAATTCACCCCTCCACTTT.

The chain joins TRBV9 to TRBJ2-5; possibly TRBD1 or TRBD2 for D (5 bases each). The CDR3 totals 15 residues. Germline V CDR1 and CDR2: SGDLS, YYNGEE. Trimming stripped 3 bases from V and 1 base from J, with 13 bases between. CDR3 loop: CASSALGAPQETQYF. In DNA, the CDR3 is TGTGCCAGCAGCGCCCTCGGGGCGCCCCAAGAGACCCAGTACTTC.

The CDR3 protein is CASSPIGGAGYEQYF. Written as DNA, the CDR3 is TGCGCCAGCAGCCCGATCGGGGGCGCAGGGTACGAGCAGTACTTC. This chain links TRBV4-1 with TRBJ2-7; D is perhaps TRBD1 or TRBD2 (6 bases each). Germline CDR1 and CDR2: MGHRA and YSYEKL. The CDR3 is 15 residues long. V lost 4 bases and J lost 4, with 17 bases in between.

In its sample, this clone was seen once. CDR3 in amino acids: CASRNPTDYGYTF. For the CDR3, the DNA is TGTGCCAGCAGGAACCCCACTGACTATGGCTACACCTTC. This chain uses TRBV6-4 with TRBJ1-2; unclear D gene. Germline CDR1 MRHNA, CDR2 SNTAGT. Deletions cut 6 bases from V and 3 bases from J, with 11 bases between. The CDR3 sequence is 13 residues long.

This clone was counted between two and nine times. The junction departs from the called germline gene at one end, perhaps through a read error. The J gene is TRBJ1-1, the V gene TRBV7-7; D uncertain. CDR1 is SSHAT, CDR2 FNYEAQ, per germline (reference sequence). CDR3 length: 13 amino acids. The DNA for the CDR3 is TGTGCTAGCAGCGAAGGGTTGGGCGGTGAAGCTTTCTTT. Protein sequence: CASSEGLGGEAFF.

The sample holds one count of this clone. The V and J genes are TRBV10-3 and TRBJ2-7, with 12 bases matching TRBD2. With 2 bases clipped from V and 7 bases from J, the junction kept 3 bases outside the gene matches. Germline loops: CDR1 ENHRY, CDR2 SYGVKD. The CDR3 length is 14 residues. The CDR3 bases are TGTGCCATCAGTGAGCTAGGACTAGCGGGAGAGCAGTACTTC. It encodes CAISELGLAGEQYF.

The chain employs TRBV9 and TRBJ2-2, with TRBD2 matching 7 bases. V lost 0 bases and J lost 7; bases outside the gene matches: 9. The CDR3 spans 16 residues. In germline, CDR1 is SGDLS, CDR2 YYNGEE. Written as DNA, the CDR3 is TGTGCCAGCAGCGTAGCTGCGGGAGTGTCTCACGGGGAGCTGTTTTTT. Amino acid sequence: CASSVAAGVSHGELFF.

The genes are TRBV11-2 and TRBJ2-5; tentative D call: TRBD2 (7 bases). Germline values: CDR1 SGHAT, CDR2 FQNNGV. The CDR3 spans 16 residues. V lost 5 bases and J lost 5, with 21 bases in between. CDR3 DNA: TGTGCCAGCAGCCCTCAATGGGGGGGCTGGGTTGAGACCCAGTACTTC. This encodes CASSPQWGGWVETQYF.

The rearrangement links TRBV10-3 to TRBJ2-3; maybe TRBD1 (5 bases). The CDR3 extends over 15 amino acids. V shed 2 bases and J shed 2 bases, with 11 bases lying between them. In germline, CDR1 is ENHRY, CDR2 SYGVKD. The CDR3 bases are TGTGCCATCAGTGAGACGACAGCCCACACAGATACGCAGTATTTT. Translation gives CAISETTAHTDTQYF.

This clone was counted once. The CDR3 nucleotides are TGTGCCAGCAGCCATCTAGCGGGGGAGGGTGAGCAGTTCTTC. It codes for CASSHLAGEGEQFF. The chain carries TRBV11-2 and TRBJ2-1, with 10 nucleotides matching TRBD2. The V gene end was trimmed by 5 bases and the J gene end by 9 bases; junction bases not matched to a gene: 7. The CDR3 totals 14 residues. CDR1 and CDR2 from the germline V gene are SGHAT and FQNNGV.

This chain connects TRBV7-8 to TRBJ2-5; D is tentatively TRBD1 or TRBD2 (7 bases each). The DNA end is more similar to TRBJ2-7, so the J call may be wrong. Per germline, CDR1 SGHVS and CDR2 FQNEAQ. There are 15 residues in the CDR3. The CDR3 region is CASSSHPGGEYEQYF. CDR3 nucleotides: TGTGCCAGCAGCTCCCACCCAGGGGGGGAATACGAGCAGTACTTC.

The chain joins TRBV14 to TRBJ2-4; TRBD2 agrees at 7 bases. The CDR3 contains 13 residues. The V gene's germline CDR1 is SGHDN and CDR2 FVKESK. The J segment lost 10 bases and the V segment lost 6 bases, leaving 9 bases of the junction unmatched. CDR3 amino acids: CASRGGPSGIQYF. CDR3 coding DNA: TGTGCCAGCAGGGGGGGTCCTAGCGGAATTCAGTACTTC.